The next 13 T cell receptor beta chains were all read from a single sample in a study of T cells in localized non-small cell lung cancer. The assay was immunoSEQ multiplex PCR, and TCRdb's table has in-frame clones only and misses some. Of under 150,000 clones detected, more than 70% appear once; the ten largest clones hold over 1.5%. The material was peripheral blood, obtained before any cancer treatment. These receptors came from a female donor over 55 with stage I lung adenocarcinoma.

The chain joins TRBV5-1 to TRBJ1-4; D is unclear. CDR3 length: 17 residues. V lost 4 bases to trimming and J lost 0 bases, with 16 bases between them. Germline assignment: CDR1 SGHRS and CDR2 YFSETQ. CDR3 sequence reads: CASSTDRRTSTNEKLFF. In nucleotides, the CDR3 is TGCGCCAGCAGCACCGACCGCCGCACCTCAACTAATGAAAAACTGTTTTTT.

This clone was seen a handful of times. The chain recombines TRBV10-1 with TRBJ2-7; the D gene is possibly TRBD2 (5 bases). Germline V gives CDR1 WNHNN, CDR2 SYGVQD (reference sequence). V was shortened by 2 bases and J by 9 bases, with 11 bases between the two germline ends. The CDR3 contains 12 residues. CDR3 DNA: TGCGCCAGCAGTGAGGGGGTGAGCGGGCAGTACTTC. Translating it yields CASSEGVSGQYF.

The table lists this clone with a few counts. V usage is TRBV5-6 and J usage is TRBJ2-7, with D unclear. CDR3 length: 12 amino acids. Germline CDR1 SGHDT, CDR2 YYEEEE. Trimming stripped 1 base from V and 7 bases from J, with 9 bases between. The chain's CDR3 is CASSLTPGEQYF. DNA for the CDR3: TGTGCCAGCAGCTTGACACCCGGGGAGCAGTACTTC.

The J gene is TRBJ2-7, the V gene TRBV29-1, with 9 bases matching TRBD2. The CDR3 sequence is 21 residues long. V lost 1 base and J lost 3; bases outside the gene matches: 25. Germline-derived CDR1 and CDR2 are SQVTM and ANQGSEA. The chain's CDR3 is CSVEAQNIPGGRAYRDYEQYF. In nucleotides, the CDR3 is TGCAGCGTTGAAGCGCAAAATATCCCTGGCGGGAGGGCCTATCGCGACTACGAGCAGTACTTC.

This sequence joins TRBV19 and TRBJ2-1; a weak D match, TRBD2 (5 bases). The V and J ends lost 7 bases and 9 bases respectively, with 13 bases between them. This CDR3 contains 12 residues. Germline CDR1 LNHDA, CDR2 SQIVND (reference sequence). The CDR3 DNA reads as TGTGCCAGTAAAACGGGGAATGGTGAGCAGTTCTTC. Translation: CASKTGNGEQFF.

This chain joins TRBV2 and TRBJ1-1; D gene ambiguous. In germline, CDR1 is SNHLY, CDR2 FYNNEI. Trimming removed 6 bases from V and 1 base from J, with 15 bases in between. The CDR3 spans 15 residues. The CDR3 nucleotides read TGTGCCAGCAGAGAGGGCATGCAGAGGAACACTGAAGCTTTCTTT. Translated, it gives CASREGMQRNTEAFF.

The gene calls are TRBV5-1 and TRBJ2-6, with D unclear. This CDR3 has 16 amino acids. The germline V and J ends were trimmed by 4 bases and 2 bases, with 13 bases remaining between them. Germline V gene sequence: CDR1 SGHRS, CDR2 YFSETQ. The CDR3 sequence: CASSPDLSPGANVLTF. As DNA, the CDR3 is TGCGCCAGCAGCCCCGACTTGTCGCCTGGGGCCAACGTCCTGACTTTC.

The CDR3 sequence is CASTWRDYNEQFF. CDR3 nucleotides: TGTGCCAGTACATGGCGGGACTACAATGAGCAGTTCTTC. The chain couples TRBV19 to TRBJ2-1, with D perhaps matching TRBD2 (6 bases). V lost 7 bases to trimming and J lost 3 bases, with 10 bases between them. Germline V gives CDR1 LNHDA, CDR2 SQIVND (reference sequence). This CDR3 is 13 amino acids long.

This rearrangement joins TRBV19 to TRBJ1-2; maybe TRBD1 (5 bases). The ends were cut back, 7 bases at V and 5 bases at J, with 8 bases in the middle. Germline V gene lookup returns CDR1 LNHDA and CDR2 SQIVND (reference sequence). The CDR3 has 11 amino acids. The CDR3 nucleotides are TGTGCCAGTATGAGGGGATATGGCTACACCTTC. This gives the protein CASMRGYGYTF.

J is TRBJ2-5 and V is TRBV9; TRBD2 matches 8 bases. V dropped 4 bases and J dropped 0; count of bases not matched to a gene: 11. The CDR3 totals 17 residues. The germline V gene has CDR1 SGDLS and CDR2 YYNGEE. The DNA for the CDR3 is TGTGCCAGCAGCCAGGCGGGGATGCGGGAGGACCAAGAGACCCAGTACTTC. Translating it yields CASSQAGMREDQETQYF.

This clone was picked up one time. The V and J genes are TRBV19 and TRBJ1-4; D possibly corresponds to TRBD1 (6 bases). The CDR3 contains 15 residues. Germline values: CDR1 LNHDA, CDR2 SQIVND (reference sequence). The V end was cut by 3 bases, the J end by 3 bases, with 11 bases between. The CDR3: CASSISGTPNEKLFF. The DNA of the CDR3 is TGTGCCAGTAGTATCTCCGGGACACCTAATGAAAAACTGTTTTTT.

This sequence joins TRBV4-1 and TRBJ2-3, with D possibly being TRBD2 (6 bases). Trimming shortened V by 5 bases and J by 1 base, and 16 bases separated the two germline ends. The CDR3 spans 16 residues. Germline CDR1 is MGHRA and CDR2 is YSYEKL. CDR3 in amino acids: CASSNWGGLGTDTQYF. In DNA form, the CDR3 reads TGCGCCAGCAGCAATTGGGGAGGTTTGGGCACAGATACGCAGTATTTT.

The CDR3 loop reads CASSNRQTNTGELFF. The CDR3 bases are TGTGCCAGCTCAAACCGACAGACGAACACCGGGGAGCTGTTTTTT. V gene TRBV18 combines with J gene TRBJ2-2; D perhaps matches TRBD1 (5 bases). CDR1 KGHSH and CDR2 LQKENI come from the germline V gene. Trimming stripped 5 bases from V and 0 bases from J, with 10 bases between. CDR3 length: 15 amino acids. The whole variable domain, remainder taken from reference TRBV18 and TRBJ2-2, is NAGVMQNPRHLVRRRGQEARLRCSPMKGHSHVYWYRQLPEEGLKFMVYLQKENIIDESGMPKERFSAEFPKEGPSILRIQQVVRGDSAAYFCASSNRQTNTGELFFGEGSRLTVL.